The 5 T cell receptor beta chains below come from one sample, sequenced in a study of control samples from healthy donors and cancer patients. The table came from immunoSEQ multiplex PCR; TCRdb's copy has only in-frame clones and leaves some out. The repertoire consists of approximately 100,000 clones, with 80% to 90% occurring once and the leading ten covering roughly an eighth. Sequencing was carried out using blood. Every receptor here comes from a man younger than 45 in good health.

The chain has TRBV28 and TRBJ2-7; 7 bases match TRBD1. Germline V gene data show CDR1 as MDHEN and CDR2 as SYDVKM. The CDR3 has 13 residues. The trim removed 5 bases at V and 2 bases at J, leaving 3 bases unmatched. CDR3 protein: CASSPRGTYEQYF. CDR3 DNA sequence: TGTGCCAGCAGTCCCAGGGGGACCTACGAGCAGTACTTC.

The rearrangement uses TRBV25-1 and TRBJ1-1, with D perhaps TRBD1 (5 bases). The CDR3 sequence is 14 residues long. Germline loops: CDR1 MGHDK, CDR2 SYGVNS. Deletions cut 2 bases from V and 6 bases from J, with 13 bases between. The CDR3 spells CASSEPGNTPEAFF. DNA of the CDR3: TGTGCCAGCAGTGAACCAGGGAACACCCCTGAAGCTTTCTTT.

The rearrangement links TRBV9 to TRBJ2-1, with TRBD2 matching 7 bases. This CDR3 is 17 amino acids long. The junction had 15 bases not matched to a gene; V was cut back by 3 bases and J by 6 bases. The germline V gene has CDR1 SGDLS and CDR2 YYNGEE. The CDR3 bases are TGTGCCAGCAGCGCCCCCAGGCTGGGGGGGAGGGTCAATGAGCAGTTCTTC. Translating gives CASSAPRLGGRVNEQFF.

CDR3 residues: CASSVEDEQYF. DNA of the CDR3: TGTGCCAGCAGCGTGGAGGACGAGCAGTACTTC. This chain joins TRBV5-6 and TRBJ2-7, with D tentatively TRBD2 (5 bases). The ends were cut back, 4 bases at V and 5 bases at J, with 7 bases in the middle. The length of the CDR3 is 11 residues. Germline values: CDR1 SGHDT, CDR2 YYEEEE.

The chain uses TRBV5-1 and TRBJ2-5; D is tentatively TRBD1 or TRBD2 (5 bases each). The ends were cut back, 0 bases at V and 0 bases at J, with 15 bases in the middle. Germline CDR1 SGHRS, CDR2 YFSETQ. CDR3 length equals 17 residues. The CDR3 coding sequence is TGCGCCAGCAGCTTGGCCGTGCCAGGGACGTACCAAGAGACCCAGTACTTC. This codes for CASSLAVPGTYQETQYF.